This T cell receptor (beta chain) was sequenced for a study of cytomegalovirus exposure and HLA in healthy donors. Whole-study results and caveats: A later analysis found common viral pathogens apparently linked to several of the most significant clusters.

This clone was seen only once. The antigen remains unidentified. The germline CDR1 and CDR2 sequences are GTSNPN and SVGIG (reference sequence). The length of the CDR3 is 13 residues. V lost 3 bases and J 5 bases, leaving 14 bases between the germline ends. In the PCR, 60 Vbeta and 13 Jbeta primers were used. TCRdb's copy holds only in-frame clones and misses some; the assay was immunoSEQ multiplex PCR. The sample yields 210,000 or so clones, about 83% seen once. Sequenced sample: PBMCs. V gene TRBV30 combines with J gene TRBJ2-7; tentative D call: TRBD2 (7 bases). The TCR originated in a girl aged 10-17 years in good health and CMV-seronegative. CDR3 bases: TGTGCCTGGAGAAAACCGGGGGGCCACGAGCAGTACTTC. Translation gives CAWRKPGGHEQYF.